This TCR beta chain originates from a study of human T cells and chemical hapten exposure. Background on the study: On the upper back, patch tests were applied with 0.01% DPC and read at 6 days. Whole-study findings and limits: PT1 expanded TCR numbers rose with patch test score.

Worth noting for this clonotype: Antigen: not known.

Individual cDNA molecules received unique molecular identifiers in the library. TCRdb processed the RACE reads anew with MiXCR; each CDR3 protein has one entry. Here the sample spans tens of thousands of distinct CDR3 sequences, about 10% being singletons. The CDR3 consists of 12 residues. The V gene lost 1 base and the J gene lost 7 bases, with 5 bases spanning the gap. Germline lookup yields CDR1 SGHAT and CDR2 FQNNGV. The sample's time point: patch test 3, about 24 weeks after DPC sensitization. Indicated treatment: therapeutic diphenylcyclopropenone sensitization with weekly scalp DPC. At patch-test visits, sampling came before the patch test.

The chain is built from TRBV11-2 and TRBJ2-4; D not resolved. The source is a woman aged 50 to 65 with alopecia areata. Some clones in this sample may be carry-over from other donors' samples. Sample: whole blood, taken in connection with sensitization to the hapten diphenylcyclopropenone (DPC). CDR3 region: CASSLGVNIQYF. In DNA form, the CDR3 reads TGTGCCAGCAGCTTAGGGGTCAACATTCAGTACTTC.